A single sample gave rise to the 26 T cell receptor beta chains below, sequenced in a study of blood T cell repertoires in COVID-19. Profiled with immunoSEQ multiplex PCR; TCRdb holds only in-frame clones, not every one. The sample shows about 65,000 clones, around four fifths of them seen only once. The sample taken for sequencing was peripheral blood. The source of these receptors is a human donor in a cohort sampled during active COVID-19.

The rearrangement joins TRBV2 to TRBJ1-3, with D perhaps matching TRBD1 (5 bases). Looked up from germline, CDR1 is SNHLY and CDR2 is FYNNEI. The CDR3 extends over 16 amino acids. Trimming took off 7 bases at V and 4 bases at J, with 20 bases between the two ends. The CDR3 loop is CASTRTSTVGGNTIYF. CDR3 in DNA: TGTGCCAGCACAAGGACATCAACTGTAGGAGGAAACACCATATATTTT.

The chain joins TRBV5-4 to TRBJ1-2, with TRBD1 matching 9 bases. The CDR3 runs 15 residues. Germline V gene sequence: CDR1 SGHNT, CDR2 YYREEE (reference sequence). V dropped 2 bases and J dropped 0; count of bases not matched to a gene: 2. The CDR3, as DNA: TGTGCCAGCAGCTTACGGGACAGGGCTAACTATGGCTACACCTTC. Its translation is CASSLRDRANYGYTF.

This chain joins TRBV9 and TRBJ1-2, with TRBD1 matching over 7 bases. The CDR3 contains 14 residues. V shed 0 bases, J shed 2 bases, and the junction held 1 base outside the gene matches. Germline values: CDR1 SGDLS, CDR2 YYNGEE. CDR3 DNA sequence: TGTGCCAGCAGCGTAGCACAGGGGAACTATGGCTACACCTTC. This gives the protein CASSVAQGNYGYTF.

This clone was seen a single time. The chain is built from TRBV19 and TRBJ1-5; 7 bases match TRBD1. The V segment lost 4 bases and the J segment 1 base; nucleotides outside the gene matches: 4. This CDR3 has 15 residues. The germline V gene encodes CDR1 LNHDA and CDR2 SQIVND (reference sequence). CDR3 sequence (DNA): TGTGCCAGTAGTAGAGGGGGCGGGAGCAATCAGCCCCAGCATTTT. Protein product: CASSRGGGSNQPQHF.

The sample holds a few counts of this clone. The rearrangement uses TRBV11-2 and TRBJ2-3; D remains ambiguous. The V and J ends lost 5 bases and 4 bases respectively, with 7 bases between them. The CDR3 contains 12 residues. Germline V gene sequence: CDR1 SGHAT, CDR2 FQNNGV. CDR3 region: CASSLLADTQYF. In nucleotides, the CDR3 is TGTGCCAGCAGCCTGCTAGCAGATACGCAGTATTTT.

The gene calls are TRBV30 and TRBJ1-1; 9 positions agree with TRBD1. Germline CDR1 and CDR2: GTSNPN and SVGIG (reference sequence). Trimming cost V 2 bases and J 4 bases; bases outside gene matches: 2. The CDR3 is made up of 13 amino acids. CDR3 in DNA: TGTGCCTGGAGTCTGGACAGGGGCACTGAAGCTTTCTTT. Protein: CAWSLDRGTEAFF.

The chain links TRBV4-3 to TRBJ2-2; TRBD2 might be the D (6 bases). The germline V gene has CDR1 LGHNA and CDR2 YSLEER. V lost 1 base, J lost 4 bases, and 13 bases lay in between. The CDR3 length is 16 residues. The CDR3, as DNA: TGCGCCAGCAGCCAAGCCGGGACTCTGATCACCGGGGAGCTGTTTTTT. This sequence encodes CASSQAGTLITGELFF.

The rearrangement joins TRBV4-2 to TRBJ2-3; 12 bases match TRBD1. The CDR3 is made up of 17 amino acids. Germline values: CDR1 LGHNA, CDR2 YNFKEQ. The junction had 5 bases not matched to a gene; V was cut back by 0 bases and J by 4 bases. CDR3 in DNA: TGTGCCAGCAGCCAAGATAGGGACAGGGGGCTAGCAGATACGCAGTATTTT. It yields the protein CASSQDRDRGLADTQYF.

The chain couples TRBV19 to TRBJ1-2; weak D call: TRBD1 (6 bases). Germline CDR1 reads LNHDA; CDR2 reads SQIVND (reference sequence). V lost 3 bases and J lost 4, with 12 bases in between. This CDR3 comprises 14 residues. Here the CDR3 DNA reads TGTGCCAGTAGTATTCCGGGACACTCCTATGGCTACACCTTC. It encodes CASSIPGHSYGYTF.

The V gene is TRBV7-2, the J gene TRBJ1-2, with 7 bases matching TRBD1. Germline assignment: CDR1 SGHTA and CDR2 FQGNSA. The J segment lost 6 bases and the V segment lost 5 bases, leaving 15 bases of the junction unmatched. The CDR3 sequence is 16 residues long. This CDR3 is CASSPERARGWDGYTF. In DNA, the CDR3 is TGTGCCAGCAGCCCCGAAAGGGCCAGGGGGTGGGATGGCTACACCTTC.

This chain connects TRBV9 to TRBJ1-6, with 7 bases matching TRBD1. The CDR3 extends over 15 amino acids. V gave up 0 bases and J gave up 6 bases; unmatched junction bases: 3. From germline, CDR1 is SGDLS and CDR2 YYNGEE. The chain's CDR3 is CASSVGAGGNSPLHF. Written as DNA, the CDR3 is TGTGCCAGCAGCGTAGGGGCAGGGGGTAATTCACCCCTCCACTTT.

This clone is classed as medium-sized (0.01 to 0.1%). This chain joins TRBV29-1 and TRBJ1-1; TRBD1 is a possible D gene (5 bases). Trimming left V 1 base short and J 6 bases short, with 12 bases between. There are 13 residues in the CDR3. The germline CDR1 and CDR2 sequences are SQVTM and ANQGSEA. CDR3 nucleotides: TGCAGCGTTGAAGGTAGGAGGGGCGCTGAAGCTTTCTTT. Translated: CSVEGRRGAEAFF.

The V call is TRBV2, the J call TRBJ1-3, with D hard to call. The CDR3 is 14 residues long. Trimming took 8 bases from V and 1 from J, leaving 12 bases between them. CDR1 SNHLY and CDR2 FYNNEI come from the germline V gene. The chain's CDR3 is CASHVPDSGNTIYF. Written as DNA, the CDR3 is TGTGCCAGCCACGTGCCAGATTCTGGAAACACCATATATTTT. The complete variable domain, with remaining parts taken from reference TRBV2 and TRBJ1-3, reads EPEVTQTPSHQVTQMGQEVILRCVPISNHLYFYWYRQILGQKVEFLVSFYNNEISEKSEIFDDQFSVERPDGSNFTLKIRSTKLEDSAMYFCASHVPDSGNTIYFGEGSWLTVV.

The rearrangement links TRBV19 to TRBJ1-1; a possible D gene is TRBD1 (5 bases). Per germline, CDR1 LNHDA and CDR2 SQIVND (reference sequence). The CDR3 runs to 13 residues. Between the trimmed V and J ends, which lost 7 bases and 4 bases, there was a span of 13 bases. The CDR3 loop is CASMSGGSTEAFF. In DNA, the CDR3 is TGTGCCAGTATGTCGGGGGGGAGCACTGAAGCTTTCTTT.

This clone was seen more than once but under ten times. The chain employs TRBV19 and TRBJ2-1; weak D call: TRBD2 (6 bases). CDR1 is LNHDA and CDR2 is SQIVND in the germline V gene (reference sequence). Trimming shortened V by 6 bases and J by 10 bases, and 10 bases separated the two germline ends. The CDR3 loop spans 11 amino acids. CDR3 region: CASSWAGEQFF. CDR3 sequence (DNA): TGTGCCAGTAGCTGGGCGGGGGAGCAGTTCTTC.

For the CDR3, the DNA is TGTGCCAGTAGTGGGGCCCGGGGCAATCAGCCCCAGCATTTT. Residues: CASSGARGNQPQHF. The rearrangement uses TRBV19 and TRBJ1-5; tentatively, D is TRBD1 (5 bases). V lost 5 bases and J lost 2, with 10 bases in between. This CDR3 is 14 amino acids long. The germline gives CDR1 LNHDA, CDR2 SQIVND (reference sequence).

The rearrangement joins TRBV18 to TRBJ1-2; 9 bases are a match to TRBD1. CDR3 length: 16 amino acids. Trimming at V came to 1 base and at J to 3 bases, leaving 6 bases not matched to a gene. Germline assignment: CDR1 KGHSH and CDR2 LQKENI. As DNA, the CDR3 is TGTGCCAGCTCACCACTGTATCGGACAGGGGACTATGGCTACACCTTC. It translates to CASSPLYRTGDYGYTF.

The genes are TRBV29-1 and TRBJ2-7; D remains unclear. The CDR3 contains 14 residues. The V end lost 6 bases, the J end lost 2 bases, and 17 bases lay between the germline ends. Germline CDR1 and CDR2: SQVTM and ANQGSEA. CDR3 protein: CSVGRVENPYEQYF. The DNA for the CDR3 is TGCAGCGTCGGCCGGGTGGAAAACCCCTACGAGCAGTACTTC.

V is TRBV3-1 (or the pseudogene TRBV3-2) and J is TRBJ1-6, with D perhaps TRBD1 (5 bases). V shed 1 base and J shed 8 bases, with 6 bases lying between them. CDR1 and CDR2 from the germline V gene are LGHDT and YNNKEL (reference sequence). This CDR3 has 13 residues. DNA of the CDR3: TGTGCCAGCAGCCAAGTAGGGGATTCACCCCTCCACTTT. Amino acids: CASSQVGDSPLHF.

The sample holds many counts of this clone. This chain uses TRBV3-1 (or the pseudogene TRBV3-2) with TRBJ2-7; D might be TRBD1 (5 bases). CDR3 size: 14 residues. From germline, CDR1 is LGHDT and CDR2 YNNKEL (reference sequence). V lost 1 base and J 2 bases, leaving 9 bases between the germline ends. CDR3 in DNA: TGTGCCAGCAGCCAAGTAAGCAGGGCCTACGAGCAGTACTTC. Translating it yields CASSQVSRAYEQYF.

The genes are TRBV5-8 and TRBJ2-3; TRBD1 aligns across 9 bases. V shed 0 bases and J 4 bases; nucleotides not matched to a gene: 6. CDR1 SGHTS and CDR2 YDEGEE come from the germline V gene. The CDR3 spans 16 residues. CDR3 sequence: CASSLAGTGGPDTQYF. The CDR3 DNA reads as TGTGCCAGCAGCTTGGCCGGCACAGGGGGCCCAGATACGCAGTATTTT.

This clone was seen more than once but under ten times. This rearrangement joins TRBV28 to TRBJ1-1; no definite D call. Looked up from germline, CDR1 is MDHEN and CDR2 is SYDVKM. The ends were cut back, 6 bases at V and 11 bases at J, with 13 bases in the middle. This CDR3 is 11 amino acids long. CDR3 residues: CASRGWEDAFF. The CDR3 DNA reads as TGTGCCAGCAGGGGGTGGGAGGATGCTTTCTTT.

This clone was observed a single time. The chain carries TRBV11-2 and TRBJ2-7; the match to TRBD1 covers 11 bases. J lost 5 bases, V lost 2 bases, and 8 bases had no gene match. The CDR3 contains 16 residues. Per germline, CDR1 SGHAT and CDR2 FQNNGV. The CDR3 protein is CASSLSGTGGFHEQYF. CDR3 nucleotides: TGTGCCAGCAGCTTATCCGGGACAGGGGGGTTTCACGAGCAGTACTTC.

This clone was seen more than once but under ten times. The gene calls are TRBV10-2 and TRBJ1-2, with TRBD1 matching 8 bases. V trimming: 5 bases; J trimming: 0 bases; junction bases outside the gene matches: 8. Germline CDR1 and CDR2: WSHSY and SAAADI. CDR3 length: 16 residues. The DNA of the CDR3 is TGCGCCAGCAGTTTGGGGACAGGTCGAGCTAACTATGGCTACACCTTC. Amino acids: CASSLGTGRANYGYTF.

Only a few counts were recorded for this clone. This chain's CDR3 is CASRDSWGHTEAFF. The CDR3 DNA follows: TGTGCCAGCAGGGATTCTTGGGGGCACACTGAAGCTTTCTTT. The chain uses TRBV2 and TRBJ1-1; possible D gene TRBD1, 6 bases. The CDR3 consists of 14 residues. The V gene lost 6 bases and the J gene lost 3 bases, with 14 bases spanning the gap. Germline CDR1 and CDR2: SNHLY and FYNNEI.

V gene TRBV20-1 combines with J gene TRBJ2-7; 9 bases agree with TRBD2. The CDR3 consists of 11 residues. Germline CDR1 and CDR2: DFQATT and SNEGSKA (reference sequence). The CDR3 nucleotides are TGCAGGGCGACTAGCGGCCACGAGCAGTACTTC. Translated: CRATSGHEQYF.